The 8 T cell receptor beta chains given below trace back to one sample, sequenced in a study of cytotoxic CD8 clonotypes in ibrutinib-treated CLL. Sequencing was performed with immunoSEQ multiplex PCR; in TCRdb, only in-frame clones are kept and a portion is missing. The sample yields 150,000 to 200,000 clones, about 88% seen once. The source material was PBMCs, sampled at disease progression, from a patient treated with ibrutinib. All receptors come from a human donor with chronic lymphocytic leukemia.

This rearrangement joins TRBV30 to TRBJ1-3, with a tentative D call TRBD1 (5 bases). V was shortened by 2 bases and J by 0 bases, with 8 bases between the two germline ends. The CDR3 loop spans 14 amino acids. Germline CDR1 is GTSNPN and CDR2 is SVGIG (reference sequence). CDR3 residues: CAWSPGSSGNTIYF. CDR3 bases: TGTGCCTGGAGTCCAGGGTCCTCTGGAAACACCATATATTTT.

A few counts support this clone. The chain links TRBV19 to TRBJ2-1, with D perhaps given as TRBD1 or TRBD2 (5 bases each). This CDR3 has 13 residues. Germline assignment: CDR1 LNHDA and CDR2 SQIVND (reference sequence). Trimming cost V 4 bases and J 5 bases, with 9 bases left between them. Written as DNA, the CDR3 is TGTGCCAGTAGTACCGGGGCAAACAATGAGCAGTTCTTC. As protein: CASSTGANNEQFF.

The chain links TRBV28 to TRBJ1-3; perhaps TRBD1 as D (6 bases). V gave up 8 bases and J gave up 0 bases, with 26 bases separating them. Germline V lookup: CDR1 MDHEN, CDR2 SYDVKM. The CDR3 loop spans 19 amino acids. CDR3 sequence (DNA): TGTGCCAGCTTTCCTTTAGGGGGACGCCGTAAGAGCTCTGGAAACACCATATATTTT. Its protein product is CASFPLGGRRKSSGNTIYF.

This sequence joins TRBV5-1 and TRBJ2-2; D not certain. The CDR3 has 15 amino acids. The V and J ends lost 7 bases and 1 base respectively, with 14 bases between them. CDR1 and CDR2 (germline): SGHRS, YFSETQ. This CDR3 reads CASCGGTLNTGELFF. The DNA for the CDR3 is TGCGCCAGCTGCGGCGGAACCTTGAACACCGGGGAGCTGTTTTTT.

The chain recombines TRBV6-1 with TRBJ1-5, with D tentatively TRBD1 (6 bases). V gave up 2 bases and J gave up 0 bases, with 8 bases separating them. Germline lookup yields CDR1 MNHNS and CDR2 SASEGT. The CDR3 consists of 15 residues. Here the CDR3 DNA reads TGTGCCAGCAGTGAAAAAGGGGGTAGCAATCAGCCCCAGCATTTT. Its protein product is CASSEKGGSNQPQHF.

This chain links TRBV6-1 with TRBJ2-2, with 7 bases matching TRBD2. CDR1 MNHNS and CDR2 SASEGT come from the germline V gene. Trimming at V came to 5 bases and at J to 0 bases, leaving 3 bases not matched to a gene. This CDR3 is built from 15 residues. In DNA, the CDR3 is TGTGCCAGCAGTCTCCGGGGGGCGAACACCGGGGAGCTGTTTTTT. Translated, it gives CASSLRGANTGELFF.

V is TRBV2 and J is TRBJ2-7; D not certain. The CDR3 spans 13 residues. Germline V gene data show CDR1 as SNHLY and CDR2 as FYNNEI. V was trimmed by 7 bases and J by 1 base, leaving 11 bases between them. Here the CDR3 DNA reads TGTGCCAGCAAGGTAGGGCGTTCCTACGAGCAGTACTTC. As protein: CASKVGRSYEQYF. Full variable domain (outside the CDR3, taken from reference TRBV2 and TRBJ2-7): EPEVTQTPSHQVTQMGQEVILRCVPISNHLYFYWYRQILGQKVEFLVSFYNNEISEKSEIFDDQFSVERPDGSNFTLKIRSTKLEDSAMYFCASKVGRSYEQYFGPGTRLTVT.

This clone was picked up one time. V and J are TRBV7-2 and TRBJ2-5; no definite D call. The germline V and J ends were trimmed by 4 bases and 5 bases, with 8 bases remaining between them. The CDR3 is made up of 12 amino acids. Germline assignment: CDR1 SGHTA and CDR2 FQGNSA. CDR3 bases: TGTGCCAGCAGCTATAATGGGGAGACCCAGTACTTC. As protein: CASSYNGETQYF.